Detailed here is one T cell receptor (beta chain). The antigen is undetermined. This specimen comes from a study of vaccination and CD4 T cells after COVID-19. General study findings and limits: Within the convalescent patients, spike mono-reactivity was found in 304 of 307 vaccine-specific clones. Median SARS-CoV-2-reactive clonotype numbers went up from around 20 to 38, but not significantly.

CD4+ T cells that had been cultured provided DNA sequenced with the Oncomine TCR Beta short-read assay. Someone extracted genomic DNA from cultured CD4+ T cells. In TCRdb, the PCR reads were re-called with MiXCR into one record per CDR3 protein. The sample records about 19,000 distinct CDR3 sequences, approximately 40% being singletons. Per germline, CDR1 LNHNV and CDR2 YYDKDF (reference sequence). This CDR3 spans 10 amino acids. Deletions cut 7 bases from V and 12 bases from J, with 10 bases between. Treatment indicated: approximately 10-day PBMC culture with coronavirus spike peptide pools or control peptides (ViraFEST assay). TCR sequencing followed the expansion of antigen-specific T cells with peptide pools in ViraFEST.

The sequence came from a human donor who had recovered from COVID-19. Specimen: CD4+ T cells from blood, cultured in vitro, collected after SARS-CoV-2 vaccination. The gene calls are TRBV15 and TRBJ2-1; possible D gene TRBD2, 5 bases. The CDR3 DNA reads TGTGCCACCATCCCGGGGTCGCAGTTCTTC. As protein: CATIPGSQFF.